Listed below are T cell receptor beta chains from one sample, sequenced in a study of PD-1 blockade in classical Hodgkin lymphoma. Assay used: immunoSEQ multiplex PCR; TCRdb lists only in-frame clones, some missing. The data contain about 98,000 clones, around 90% of them singletons. The sample here was peripheral blood mononuclear cells (PBMCs), taken at baseline. The receptors were gathered from a human donor with classical Hodgkin lymphoma. Each CDR3 is given with its conserved first and last residue. A D gene is named only where the DNA matches it firmly. Clone size is not always given. Where it is, it says once, few, many or a class for expanded clones.

D: -
size: -
V: TRBV10-2
J: TRBJ2-1
CDR3: CASRSMYEQFF
DNA: TGCGCCAGCCGAAGTATGTATGAGCAGTTCTTC

D: -
size: -
V: TRBV9
J: TRBJ1-5
CDR3: CASSVGGGNQPQHF
DNA: TGTGCCAGCAGCGTAGGAGGAGGGAATCAGCCCCAGCATTTT

D: TRBD1
size: few
V: TRBV9
J: TRBJ1-1
CDR3: CASSAGGTVTEAFF
DNA: TGTGCCAGCAGCGCCGGAGGGACAGTCACTGAAGCTTTCTTT

D: -
size: -
V: TRBV7-9
J: TRBJ2-7
CDR3: CASSLLVGTLTYEQYF
DNA: TGTGCCAGCAGCTTATTAGTAGGGACATTGACCTACGAGCAGTACTTC

D: -
size: once
V: TRBV20-1
J: TRBJ2-5
CDR3: CSARQETQYF
DNA: TGCAGTGCTAGGCAGGAGACCCAGTACTTC

D: -
size: -
V: TRBV29-1
J: TRBJ1-2
CDR3: CSVEKSGGYTF
DNA: TGCAGCGTTGAGAAGTCAGGCGGCTACACCTTC

D: -
size: -
V: TRBV28
J: TRBJ1-2
CDR3: CASSLPPVRDGYTF
DNA: TGTGCCAGCAGTCTCCCCCCGGTCCGGGACGGCTACACCTTC

D: -
size: -
V: TRBV28
J: TRBJ1-2
CDR3: CASSDPDRTSYNYGYTF
DNA: TGTGCCAGCAGCGATCCCGACCGGACGTCTTACAACTATGGCTACACCTTC

D: -
size: -
V: TRBV14
J: TRBJ1-1
CDR3: CASSKRADRNTEAFF
DNA: TGTGCCAGCAGCAAAAGGGCCGACCGGAACACTGAAGCTTTCTTT

D: TRBD2
size: -
V: TRBV27
J: TRBJ2-7
CDR3: CASSFSSGKQYF
DNA: TGTGCCAGCAGTTTTAGTAGCGGGAAGCAGTACTTC

D: -
size: -
V: TRBV29-1
J: TRBJ2-1
CDR3: CSVYEWVGQFF
DNA: TGCAGCGTATACGAGTGGGTCGGGCAGTTCTTC

D: -
size: -
V: TRBV7-2
J: TRBJ2-3
CDR3: CASRLVGGPSTDTQYF
DNA: TGTGCCAGCAGACTAGTAGGAGGGCCTAGTACAGATACGCAGTATTTT

D: -
size: -
V: TRBV15
J: TRBJ2-3
CDR3: CATSRDLTDTQYF
DNA: TGTGCCACCAGCAGAGACCTCACAGATACGCAGTATTTT

D: TRBD1
size: -
V: TRBV19
J: TRBJ1-2
CDR3: CASSLQGALGYTF
DNA: TGTGCCAGTAGCCTACAGGGGGCTCTTGGCTACACCTTC